A selection of T cell receptor beta chains follows, all from one sample in a study of shared clonotypes between healthy human individuals. Here immunoSEQ multiplex PCR was the method, and the copy in TCRdb shows in-frame clones only, minus some. This table has around 1.6 million clones, around 98% appearing once. The material sequenced was naive CD4+ T cells sorted from blood. Receptor source: a man younger than 45 in good health. The CDR3 runs from the conserved cysteine through the conserved F or W. D genes are given only for firm matches. Part of the rows lack a size; the others show once, few, many or a class for expanded clones.

size	D	V	J	CDR3	DNA
.	.	TRBV5-1	TRBJ2-3	CASSFFSGDTQYF	TGCGCCAGCAGCTTCTTTTCGGGAGATACGCAGTATTTT
.	.	TRBV7-2	TRBJ2-3	CASSYRDSTDTQYF	TGTGCCAGCAGTTACAGGGATAGCACAGATACGCAGTATTTT
.	.	TRBV9	TRBJ2-7	CASSVDGYYEQYF	TGTGCCAGCAGCGTAGACGGGTACTACGAGCAGTACTTC
.	.	TRBV5-1	TRBJ2-3	CASSRQDTDTQYF	TGCGCCAGCTCTCGACAGGACACAGATACGCAGTATTTT
.	TRBD2	TRBV5-7	TRBJ2-1	CASNSGLAGPDSYNEQFF	TGTGCCAGCAATTCGGGACTAGCGGGACCGGACTCCTACAATGAGCAGTTCTTC
.	.	TRBV7-2	TRBJ2-1	CASSLMGSGYYNEQFF	TGTGCCAGCAGCTTAATGGGGAGCGGATACTACAATGAGCAGTTCTTC
.	.	TRBV2	TRBJ1-2	CASSEVMGFGYTF	TGTGCCAGCAGTGAGGTTATGGGGTTTGGCTACACCTTC
.	TRBD2	TRBV7-9	TRBJ2-1	CASAKGETSGRVTDNEQFF	TGTGCCAGCGCGAAAGGGGAAACTAGCGGGAGGGTTACGGACAATGAGCAGTTCTTC
.	TRBD1	TRBV11-2	TRBJ1-2	CASSFQAGTVTNYGYTF	TGTGCCAGCAGCTTCCAGGCAGGGACAGTTACTAACTATGGCTACACCTTC
.	.	TRBV4-2	TRBJ2-1	CASSPGLPTGSEVWYVNEQFF	TGTGCCAGCAGCCCGGGTCTCCCCACCGGGTCTGAGGTGTGGTACGTCAATGAGCAGTTCTTC
.	.	TRBV5-6	TRBJ1-1	CASSRRQVRGTEAFF	TGTGCCAGCAGCCGTCGACAGGTTCGGGGGACTGAAGCTTTCTTT
.	TRBD2	TRBV15	TRBJ2-7	CATSRGTSGNEQYF	TGTGCCACCAGTCGTGGGACTAGCGGGAACGAGCAGTACTTC
.	.	TRBV4-3	TRBJ2-3	CASSQASGGVSDTQYF	TGCGCCAGCAGCCAAGCGAGTGGGGGAGTCTCAGATACGCAGTATTTT
.	TRBD2	TRBV4-1	TRBJ2-2	CASSQVGLAGTGELFF	TGCGCCAGCAGCCAAGTAGGACTAGCGGGAACTGGGGAGCTGTTTTTT
.	TRBD2	TRBV5-1	TRBJ2-3	CASRSGSGDTDTQYF	TGCGCCAGCAGAAGCGGGAGTGGGGACACAGATACGCAGTATTTT
.	TRBD1	TRBV13	TRBJ1-4	CASSLRRQGGEKLFF	TGTGCCAGCAGCTTACGCAGACAGGGCGGCGAAAAACTGTTTTTT
once	TRBD1	TRBV29-1	TRBJ1-3	CSVGTGGGGGNTIYF	TGCAGCGTTGGGACAGGAGGCGGCGGTGGAAACACCATATATTTT
.	.	TRBV11-2	TRBJ1-1	CASSFAEDTEAFF	TGTGCCAGCAGCTTCGCGGAAGACACTGAAGCTTTCTTT
.	.	TRBV1	TRBJ1-2	CTSRARFGYGYTF	TGCACCAGCAGAGCCCGATTTGGCTATGGCTACACCTTC
.	TRBD1	TRBV5-1	TRBJ2-1	CASSLPGQSYNEQFF	TGCGCCAGCAGCTTACCGGGACAGTCCTACAATGAGCAGTTCTTC
once	.	TRBV10-3	TRBJ1-3	CAITSGERNTIYF	TGTGCCATCACCTCAGGGGAACGGAACACCATATATTTT
.	TRBD1	TRBV19	TRBJ2-7	CASSIARSGTATNYEQYF	TGTGCCAGTAGTATAGCCCGGTCCGGGACAGCTACAAACTACGAGCAGTACTTC
.	.	TRBV11-2	TRBJ2-3	CASSSYSQTASTDTQYF	TGTGCCAGCAGCTCCTACAGTCAGACGGCTAGCACAGATACGCAGTATTTT
.	TRBD2	TRBV2	TRBJ2-7	CASSEAGGPWEQYF	TGTGCCAGCAGTGAGGCGGGGGGCCCATGGGAGCAGTACTTC
.	.	TRBV4-3	TRBJ1-2	CASSPQAGTNYGYTF	TGCGCCAGCAGCCCACAGGCGGGGACTAACTATGGCTACACCTTC
.	.	TRBV5-1	TRBJ1-2	CASSLGRENYGYTF	TGCGCCAGCAGCTTGGGCAGGGAGAACTATGGCTACACCTTC
.	TRBD1	TRBV7-6	TRBJ1-2	CASSLTGGLGYTF	TGTGCCAGCAGTCTTACAGGGGGCTTGGGCTACACCTTC
.	.	TRBV5-4	TRBJ2-3	CASSSKGGGIDTQYF	TGTGCCAGCAGTTCAAAAGGTGGGGGAATAGATACGCAGTATTTT
.	TRBD2	TRBV5-5	TRBJ2-1	CASSLAPAGDYNEQFF	TGTGCCAGCAGCTTGGCCCCAGCGGGGGACTACAATGAGCAGTTCTTC
.	.	TRBV18	TRBJ1-3	CASSPSRGQGVGNTIYF	TGTGCCAGCTCACCATCCCGGGGGCAAGGTGTTGGAAACACCATATATTTT
.	.	TRBV7-2	TRBJ2-4	CASSLAFDAVGLNIQYF	TGTGCCAGCAGCTTAGCTTTTGACGCGGTCGGGTTAAACATTCAGTACTTC
once	.	TRBV5-4	TRBJ2-3	CASSFKTGGGTDTQYF	TGTGCCAGCAGCTTCAAAACAGGAGGAGGCACAGATACGCAGTATTTT
.	TRBD1	TRBV7-8	TRBJ2-2	CASSLVWDRGPGELFF	TGTGCCAGCAGCTTAGTTTGGGACAGGGGGCCCGGGGAGCTGTTTTTT
.	TRBD1	TRBV28	TRBJ1-2	CASSLGQGLRYTF	TGTGCCAGCAGTTTAGGACAGGGGTTGCGCTACACCTTC
once	.	TRBV6-1	TRBJ1-2	CASSEGTRAWGYTF	TGTGCCAGCAGTGAAGGGACGCGAGCGTGGGGCTACACCTTC
.	TRBD1	TRBV7-9	TRBJ2-1	CASSQRDSKSGNEQFF	TGTGCCAGCAGTCAAAGGGACAGCAAGTCGGGCAATGAGCAGTTCTTC
.	.	TRBV5-4	TRBJ1-2	CASSLPGGYDSQDGYTF	TGTGCCAGCAGCTTGCCGGGAGGGTATGACTCTCAGGATGGCTACACCTTC